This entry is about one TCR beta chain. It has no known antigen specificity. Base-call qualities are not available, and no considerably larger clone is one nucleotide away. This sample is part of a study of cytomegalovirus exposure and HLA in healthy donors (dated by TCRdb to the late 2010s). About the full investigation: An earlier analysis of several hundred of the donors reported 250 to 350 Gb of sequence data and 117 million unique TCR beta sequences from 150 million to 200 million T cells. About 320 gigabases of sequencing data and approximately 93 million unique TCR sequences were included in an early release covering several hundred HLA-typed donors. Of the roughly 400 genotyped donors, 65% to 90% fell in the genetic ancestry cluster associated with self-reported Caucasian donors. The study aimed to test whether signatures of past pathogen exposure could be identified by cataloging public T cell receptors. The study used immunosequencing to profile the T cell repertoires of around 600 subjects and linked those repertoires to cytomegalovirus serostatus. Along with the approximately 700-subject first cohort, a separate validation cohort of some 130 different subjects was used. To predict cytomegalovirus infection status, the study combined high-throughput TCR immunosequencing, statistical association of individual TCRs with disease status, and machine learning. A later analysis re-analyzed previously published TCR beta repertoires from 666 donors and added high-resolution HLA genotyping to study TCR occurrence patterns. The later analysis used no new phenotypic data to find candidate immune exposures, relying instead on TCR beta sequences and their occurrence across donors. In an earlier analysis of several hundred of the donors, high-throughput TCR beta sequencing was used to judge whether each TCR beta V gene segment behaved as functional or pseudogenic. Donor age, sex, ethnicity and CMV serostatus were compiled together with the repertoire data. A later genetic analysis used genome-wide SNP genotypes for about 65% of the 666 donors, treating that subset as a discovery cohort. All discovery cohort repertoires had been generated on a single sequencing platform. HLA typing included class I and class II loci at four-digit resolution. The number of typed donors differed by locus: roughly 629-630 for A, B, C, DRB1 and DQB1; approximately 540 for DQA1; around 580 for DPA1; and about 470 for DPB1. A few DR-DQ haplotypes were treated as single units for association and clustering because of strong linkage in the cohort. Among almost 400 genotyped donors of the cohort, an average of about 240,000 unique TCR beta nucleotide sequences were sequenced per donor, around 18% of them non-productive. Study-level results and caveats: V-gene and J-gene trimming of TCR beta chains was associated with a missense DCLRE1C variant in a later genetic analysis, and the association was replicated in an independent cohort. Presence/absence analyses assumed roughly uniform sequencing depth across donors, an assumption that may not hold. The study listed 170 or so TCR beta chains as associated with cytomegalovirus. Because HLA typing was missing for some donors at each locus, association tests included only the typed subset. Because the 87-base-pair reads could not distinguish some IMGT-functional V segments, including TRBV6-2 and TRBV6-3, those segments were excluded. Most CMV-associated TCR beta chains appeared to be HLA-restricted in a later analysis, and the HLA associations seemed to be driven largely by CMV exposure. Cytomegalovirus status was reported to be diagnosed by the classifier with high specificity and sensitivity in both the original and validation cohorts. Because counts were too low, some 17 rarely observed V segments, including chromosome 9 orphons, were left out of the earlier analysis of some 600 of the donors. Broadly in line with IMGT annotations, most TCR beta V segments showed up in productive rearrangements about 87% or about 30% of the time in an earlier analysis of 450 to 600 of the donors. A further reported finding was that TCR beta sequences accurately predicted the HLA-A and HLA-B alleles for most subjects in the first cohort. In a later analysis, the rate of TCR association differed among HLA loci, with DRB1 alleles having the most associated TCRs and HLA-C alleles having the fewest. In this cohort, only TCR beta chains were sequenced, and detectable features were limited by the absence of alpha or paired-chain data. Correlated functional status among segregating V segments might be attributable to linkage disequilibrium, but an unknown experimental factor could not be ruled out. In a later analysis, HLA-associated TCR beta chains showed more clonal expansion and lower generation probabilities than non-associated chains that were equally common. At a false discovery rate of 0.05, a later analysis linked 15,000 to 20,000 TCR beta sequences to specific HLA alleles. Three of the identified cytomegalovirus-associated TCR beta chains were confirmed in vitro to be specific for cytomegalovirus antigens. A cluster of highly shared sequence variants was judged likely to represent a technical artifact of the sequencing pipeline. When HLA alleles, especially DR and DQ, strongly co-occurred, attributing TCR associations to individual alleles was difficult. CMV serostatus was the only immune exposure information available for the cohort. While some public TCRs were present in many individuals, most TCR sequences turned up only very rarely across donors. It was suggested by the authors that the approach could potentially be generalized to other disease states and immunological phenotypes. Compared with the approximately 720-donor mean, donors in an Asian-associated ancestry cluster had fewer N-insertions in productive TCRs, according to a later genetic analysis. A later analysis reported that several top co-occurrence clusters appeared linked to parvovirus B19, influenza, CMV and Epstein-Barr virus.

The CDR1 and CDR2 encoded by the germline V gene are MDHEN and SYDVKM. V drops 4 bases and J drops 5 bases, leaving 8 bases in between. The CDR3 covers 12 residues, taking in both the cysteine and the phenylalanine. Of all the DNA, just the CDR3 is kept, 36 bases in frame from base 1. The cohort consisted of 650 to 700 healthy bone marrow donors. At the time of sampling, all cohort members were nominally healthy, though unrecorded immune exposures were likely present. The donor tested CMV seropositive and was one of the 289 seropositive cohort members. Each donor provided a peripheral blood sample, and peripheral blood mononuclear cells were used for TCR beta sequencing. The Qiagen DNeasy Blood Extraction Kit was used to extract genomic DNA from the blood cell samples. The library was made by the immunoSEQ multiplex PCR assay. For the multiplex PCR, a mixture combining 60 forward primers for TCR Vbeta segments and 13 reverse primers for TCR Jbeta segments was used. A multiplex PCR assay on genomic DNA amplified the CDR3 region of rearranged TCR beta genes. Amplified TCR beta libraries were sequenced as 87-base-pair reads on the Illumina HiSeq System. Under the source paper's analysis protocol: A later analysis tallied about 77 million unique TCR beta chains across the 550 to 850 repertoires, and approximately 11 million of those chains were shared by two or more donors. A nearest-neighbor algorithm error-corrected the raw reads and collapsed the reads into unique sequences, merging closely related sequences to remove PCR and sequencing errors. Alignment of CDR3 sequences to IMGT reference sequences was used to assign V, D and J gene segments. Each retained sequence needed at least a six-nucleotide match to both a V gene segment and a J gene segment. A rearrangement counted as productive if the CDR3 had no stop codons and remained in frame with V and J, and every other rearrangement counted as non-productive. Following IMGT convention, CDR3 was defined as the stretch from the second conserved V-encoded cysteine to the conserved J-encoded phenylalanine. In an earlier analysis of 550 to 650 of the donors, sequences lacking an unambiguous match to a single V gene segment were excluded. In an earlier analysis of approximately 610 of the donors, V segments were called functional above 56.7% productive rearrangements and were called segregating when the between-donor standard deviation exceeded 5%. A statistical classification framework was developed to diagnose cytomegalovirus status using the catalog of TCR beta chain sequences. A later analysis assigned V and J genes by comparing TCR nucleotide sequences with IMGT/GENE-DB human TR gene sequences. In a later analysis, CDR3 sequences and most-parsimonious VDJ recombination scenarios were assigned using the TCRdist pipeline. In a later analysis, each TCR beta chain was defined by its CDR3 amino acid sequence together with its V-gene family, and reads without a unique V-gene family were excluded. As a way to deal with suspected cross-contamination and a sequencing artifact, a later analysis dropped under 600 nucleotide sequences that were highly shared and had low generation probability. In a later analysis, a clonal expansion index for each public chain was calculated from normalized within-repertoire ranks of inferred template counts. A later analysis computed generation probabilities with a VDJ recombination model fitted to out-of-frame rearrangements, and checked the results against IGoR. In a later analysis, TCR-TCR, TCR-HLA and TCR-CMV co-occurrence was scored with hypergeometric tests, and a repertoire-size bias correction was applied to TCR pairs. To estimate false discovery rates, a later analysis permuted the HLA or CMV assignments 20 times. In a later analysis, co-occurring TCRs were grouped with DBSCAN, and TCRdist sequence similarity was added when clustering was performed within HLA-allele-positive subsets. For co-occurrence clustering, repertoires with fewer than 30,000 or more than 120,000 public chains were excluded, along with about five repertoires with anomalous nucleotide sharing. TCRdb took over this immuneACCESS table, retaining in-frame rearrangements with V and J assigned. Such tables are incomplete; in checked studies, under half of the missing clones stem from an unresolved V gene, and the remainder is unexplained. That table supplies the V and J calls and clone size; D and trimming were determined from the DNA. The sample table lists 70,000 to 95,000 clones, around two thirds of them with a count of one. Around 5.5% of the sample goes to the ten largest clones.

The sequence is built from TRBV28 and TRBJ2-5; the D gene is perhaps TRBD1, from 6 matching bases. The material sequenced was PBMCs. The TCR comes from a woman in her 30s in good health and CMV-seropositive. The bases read TGTGCCAGCAGTTCCGACAGGGAGACCCAGTACTTC. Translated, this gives CASSSDRETQYF.